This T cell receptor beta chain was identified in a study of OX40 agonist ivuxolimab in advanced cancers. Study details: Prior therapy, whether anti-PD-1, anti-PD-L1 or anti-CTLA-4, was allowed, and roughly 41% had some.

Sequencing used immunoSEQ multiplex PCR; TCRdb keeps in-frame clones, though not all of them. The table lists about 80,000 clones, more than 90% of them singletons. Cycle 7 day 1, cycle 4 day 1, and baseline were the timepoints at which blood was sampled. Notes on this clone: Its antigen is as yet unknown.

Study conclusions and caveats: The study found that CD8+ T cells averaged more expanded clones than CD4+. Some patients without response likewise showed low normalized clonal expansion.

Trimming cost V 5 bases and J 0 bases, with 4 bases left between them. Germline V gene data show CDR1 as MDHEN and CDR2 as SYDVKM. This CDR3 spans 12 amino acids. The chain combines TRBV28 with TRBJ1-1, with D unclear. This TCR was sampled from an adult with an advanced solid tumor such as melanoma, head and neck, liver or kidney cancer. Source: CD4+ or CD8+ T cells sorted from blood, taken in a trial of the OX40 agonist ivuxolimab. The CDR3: CASSILNTEAFF. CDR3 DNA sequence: TGTGCCAGCAGTATTCTGAACACTGAAGCTTTCTTT.